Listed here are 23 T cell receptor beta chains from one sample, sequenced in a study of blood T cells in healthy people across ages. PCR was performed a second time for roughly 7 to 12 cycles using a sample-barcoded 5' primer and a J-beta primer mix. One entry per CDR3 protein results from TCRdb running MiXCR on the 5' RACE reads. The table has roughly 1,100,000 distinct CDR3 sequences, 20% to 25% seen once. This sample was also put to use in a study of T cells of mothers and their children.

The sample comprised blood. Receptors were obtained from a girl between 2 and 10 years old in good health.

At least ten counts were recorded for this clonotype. Here the CDR3 reads CASSGLAGYNEQFF. CDR3 nucleotides: TGTGCCAGTAGCGGACTAGCGGGATACAATGAGCAGTTCTTC. This chain connects TRBV19 to TRBJ2-1, with 12 positions matching TRBD2. Germline assignment: CDR1 LNHDA and CDR2 SQIVND (reference sequence). The CDR3 sequence is 14 residues long. V dropped 6 bases and J dropped 4; count of bases not matched to a gene: 1.

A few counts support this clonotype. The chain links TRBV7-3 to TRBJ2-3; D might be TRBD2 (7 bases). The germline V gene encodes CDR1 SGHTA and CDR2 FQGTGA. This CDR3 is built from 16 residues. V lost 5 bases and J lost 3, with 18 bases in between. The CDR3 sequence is CASSPIAGDITDTQYF. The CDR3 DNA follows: TGTGCCAGCAGCCCTATCGCGGGGGACATTACAGATACGCAGTATTTT.

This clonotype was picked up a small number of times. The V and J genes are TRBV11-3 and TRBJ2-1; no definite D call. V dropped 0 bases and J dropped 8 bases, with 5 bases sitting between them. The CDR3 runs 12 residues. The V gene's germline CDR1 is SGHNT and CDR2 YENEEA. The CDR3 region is CASSLEFDEQFF. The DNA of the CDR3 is TGTGCCAGCAGCTTAGAGTTCGATGAGCAGTTCTTC.

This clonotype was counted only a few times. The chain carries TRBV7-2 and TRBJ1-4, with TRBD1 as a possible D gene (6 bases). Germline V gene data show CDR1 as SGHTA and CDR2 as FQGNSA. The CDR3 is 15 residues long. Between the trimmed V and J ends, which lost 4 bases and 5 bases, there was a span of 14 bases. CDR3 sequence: CASSSRAGTNEKLFF. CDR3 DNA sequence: TGTGCCAGCAGCTCCCGGGCAGGGACAAATGAAAAACTGTTTTTT. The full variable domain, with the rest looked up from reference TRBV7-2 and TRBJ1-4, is GAGVSQSPSNKVTEKGKDVELRCDPISGHTALYWYRQSLGQGLEFLIYFQGNSAPDKSGLPSDRFSAERTGGSVSTLTIQRTQQEDSAVYLCASSSRAGTNEKLFFGSGTQLSVL.

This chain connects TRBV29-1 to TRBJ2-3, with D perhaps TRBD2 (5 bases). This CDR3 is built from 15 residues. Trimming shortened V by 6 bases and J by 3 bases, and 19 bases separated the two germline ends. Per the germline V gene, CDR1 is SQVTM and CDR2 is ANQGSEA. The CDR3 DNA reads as TGCAGCGTGTCCCCCTGGGGAGACCGGACAGATACGCAGTATTTT. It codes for CSVSPWGDRTDTQYF.

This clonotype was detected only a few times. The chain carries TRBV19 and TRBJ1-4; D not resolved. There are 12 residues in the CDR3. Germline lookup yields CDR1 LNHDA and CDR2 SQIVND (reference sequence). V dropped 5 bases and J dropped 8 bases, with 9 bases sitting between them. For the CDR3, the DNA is TGTGCCAGTAGTCGGACCGCGGAAAAACTGTTTTTT. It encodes CASSRTAEKLFF.

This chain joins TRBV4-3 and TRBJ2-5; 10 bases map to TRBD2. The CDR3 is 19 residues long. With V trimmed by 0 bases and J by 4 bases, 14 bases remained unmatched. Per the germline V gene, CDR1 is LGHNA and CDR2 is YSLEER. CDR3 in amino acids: CASSQDFGLAGASGETQYF. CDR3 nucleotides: TGCGCCAGCAGCCAAGACTTCGGGCTAGCGGGGGCTTCGGGAGAGACCCAGTACTTC.

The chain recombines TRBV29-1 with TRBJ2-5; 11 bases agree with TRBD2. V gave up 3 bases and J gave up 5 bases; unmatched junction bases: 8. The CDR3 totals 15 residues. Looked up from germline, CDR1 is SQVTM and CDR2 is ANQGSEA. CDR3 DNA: TGCAGCGTTGAGACTAGCGGGGAAACAACGGAGACCCAGTACTTC. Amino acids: CSVETSGETTETQYF.

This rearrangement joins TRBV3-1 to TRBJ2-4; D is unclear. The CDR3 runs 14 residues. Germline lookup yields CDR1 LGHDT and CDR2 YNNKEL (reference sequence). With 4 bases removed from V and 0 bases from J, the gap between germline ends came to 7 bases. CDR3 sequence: CASSLRTAKNIQYF. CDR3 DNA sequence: TGTGCCAGCAGCCTGAGGACAGCCAAAAACATTCAGTACTTC.

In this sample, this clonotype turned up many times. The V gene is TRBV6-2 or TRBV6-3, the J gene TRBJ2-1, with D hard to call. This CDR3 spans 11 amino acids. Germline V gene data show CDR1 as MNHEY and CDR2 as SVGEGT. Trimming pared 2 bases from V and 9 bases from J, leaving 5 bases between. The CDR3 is CASSYGPEQFF. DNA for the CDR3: TGTGCCAGCAGTTACGGCCCTGAGCAGTTCTTC.

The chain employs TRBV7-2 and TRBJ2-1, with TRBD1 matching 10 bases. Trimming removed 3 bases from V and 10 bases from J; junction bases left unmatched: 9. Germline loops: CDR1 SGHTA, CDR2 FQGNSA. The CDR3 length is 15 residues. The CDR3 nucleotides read TGTGCCAGCAGCTTTGACAGGGGGCTTTGGGAGGAGCAGTTCTTC. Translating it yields CASSFDRGLWEEQFF.

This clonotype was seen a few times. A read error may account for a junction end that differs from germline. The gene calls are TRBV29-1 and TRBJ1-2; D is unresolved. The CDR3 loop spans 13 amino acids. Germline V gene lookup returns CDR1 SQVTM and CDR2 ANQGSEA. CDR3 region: CGVEAWGTSGCTF. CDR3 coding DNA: TGCGGCGTTGAGGCCTGGGGAACGAGTGGCTGCACCTTC.

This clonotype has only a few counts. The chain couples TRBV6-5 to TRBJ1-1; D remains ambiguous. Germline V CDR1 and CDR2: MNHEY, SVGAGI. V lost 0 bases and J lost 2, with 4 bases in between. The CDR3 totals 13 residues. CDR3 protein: CASSYSVNTEAFF. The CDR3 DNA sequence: TGTGCCAGCAGTTACTCTGTTAACACTGAAGCTTTCTTT.

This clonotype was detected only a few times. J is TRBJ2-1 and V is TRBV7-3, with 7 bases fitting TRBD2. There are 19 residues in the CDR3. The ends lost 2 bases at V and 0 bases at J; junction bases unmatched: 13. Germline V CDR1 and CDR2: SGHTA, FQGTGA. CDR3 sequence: CASSLSARGGSSSYNEQFF. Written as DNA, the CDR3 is TGTGCCAGCAGCTTATCGGCCCGGGGAGGGTCGAGCTCCTACAATGAGCAGTTCTTC.

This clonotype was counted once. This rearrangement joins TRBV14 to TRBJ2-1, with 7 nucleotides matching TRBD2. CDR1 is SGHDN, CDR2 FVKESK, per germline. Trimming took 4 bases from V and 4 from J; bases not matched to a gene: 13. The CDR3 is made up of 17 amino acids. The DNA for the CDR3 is TGTGCCAGCAGCCTCATGTCGGGGGGACCCCTTTACAATGAGCAGTTCTTC. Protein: CASSLMSGGPLYNEQFF.

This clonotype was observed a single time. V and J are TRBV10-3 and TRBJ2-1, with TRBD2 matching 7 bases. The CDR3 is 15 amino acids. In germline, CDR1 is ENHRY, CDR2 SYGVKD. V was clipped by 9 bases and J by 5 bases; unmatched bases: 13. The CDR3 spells CAIMTESGNNNEQFF. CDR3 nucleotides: TGTGCCATTATGACTGAGAGCGGGAATAACAATGAGCAGTTCTTC.

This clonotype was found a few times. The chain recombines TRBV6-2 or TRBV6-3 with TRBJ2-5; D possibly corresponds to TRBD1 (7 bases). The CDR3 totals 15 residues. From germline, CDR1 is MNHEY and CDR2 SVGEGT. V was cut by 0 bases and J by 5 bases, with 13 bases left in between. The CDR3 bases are TGTGCCAGCAGTTACTCCGACAGGGACTGGGAGACCCAGTACTTC. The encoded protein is CASSYSDRDWETQYF.

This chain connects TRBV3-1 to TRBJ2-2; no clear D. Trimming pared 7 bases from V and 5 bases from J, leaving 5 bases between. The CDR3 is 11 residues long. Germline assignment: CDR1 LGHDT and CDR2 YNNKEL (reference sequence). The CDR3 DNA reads TGTGCCAGCAAACTAACCGGGGAGCTGTTTTTT. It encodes CASKLTGELFF.

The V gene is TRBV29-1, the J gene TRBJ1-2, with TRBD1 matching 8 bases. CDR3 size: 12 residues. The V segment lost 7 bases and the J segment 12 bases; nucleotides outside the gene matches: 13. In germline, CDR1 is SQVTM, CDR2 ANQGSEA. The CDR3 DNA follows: TGCAGCGCCCCGGACAGGGCAGAATCCCACACCTTC. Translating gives CSAPDRAESHTF.

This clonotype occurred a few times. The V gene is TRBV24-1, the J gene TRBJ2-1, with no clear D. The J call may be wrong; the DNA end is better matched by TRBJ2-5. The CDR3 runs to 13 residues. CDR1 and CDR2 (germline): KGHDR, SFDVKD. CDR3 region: CATSEAGQETQYF. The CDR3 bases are TGTGCCACCAGTGAAGCAGGCCAAGAGACCCAGTACTTC.

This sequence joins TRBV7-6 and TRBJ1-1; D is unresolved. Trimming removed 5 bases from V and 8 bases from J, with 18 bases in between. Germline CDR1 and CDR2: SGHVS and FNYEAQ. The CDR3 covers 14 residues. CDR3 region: CASSPRQSLREAFF. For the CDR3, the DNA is TGTGCCAGCAGCCCTCGTCAAAGCCTCAGAGAAGCTTTCTTT.

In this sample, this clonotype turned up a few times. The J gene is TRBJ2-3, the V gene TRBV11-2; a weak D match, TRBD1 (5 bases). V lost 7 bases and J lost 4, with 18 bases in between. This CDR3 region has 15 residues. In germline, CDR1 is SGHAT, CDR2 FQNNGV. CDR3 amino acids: CASTFAYRMADTQYF. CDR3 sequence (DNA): TGTGCCAGCACCTTTGCGTACAGGATGGCAGATACGCAGTATTTT. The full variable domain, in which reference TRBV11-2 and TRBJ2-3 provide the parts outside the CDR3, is EAGVAQSPRYKIIEKRQSVAFWCNPISGHATLYWYQQILGQGPKLLIQFQNNGVVDDSQLPKDRFSAERLKGVDSTLKIQPAKLEDSAVYLCASTFAYRMADTQYFGPGTRLTVL.

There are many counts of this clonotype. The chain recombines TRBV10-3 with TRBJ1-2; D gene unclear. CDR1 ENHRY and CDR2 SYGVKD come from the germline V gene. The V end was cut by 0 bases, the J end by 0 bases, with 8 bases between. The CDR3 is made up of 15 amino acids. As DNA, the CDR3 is TGTGCCATCAGTGAGTCGAGTGGCACTAACTATGGCTACACCTTC. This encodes CAISESSGTNYGYTF.